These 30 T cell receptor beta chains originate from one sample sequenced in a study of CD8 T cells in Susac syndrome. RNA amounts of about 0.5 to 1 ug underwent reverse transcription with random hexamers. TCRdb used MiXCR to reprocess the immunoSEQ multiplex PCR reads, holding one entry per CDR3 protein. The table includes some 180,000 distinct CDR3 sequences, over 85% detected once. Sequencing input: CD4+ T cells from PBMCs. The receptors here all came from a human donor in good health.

The CDR3 DNA reads TGCGCCAGCAGCCACACATCACCCGGGGAGCTGTTTTTT. Its protein product is CASSHTSPGELFF. The genes are TRBV4-3 and TRBJ2-2, with no clear D. The CDR3 covers 13 residues. Germline lookup yields CDR1 LGHNA and CDR2 YSLEER. V was shortened by 3 bases and J by 6 bases, with 8 bases between the two germline ends.

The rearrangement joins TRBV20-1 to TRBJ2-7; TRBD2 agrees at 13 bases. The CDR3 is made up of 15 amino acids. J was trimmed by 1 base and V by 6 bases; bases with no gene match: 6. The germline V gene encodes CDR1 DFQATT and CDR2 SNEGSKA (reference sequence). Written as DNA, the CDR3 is TGCAGTGCGGGACTAGCGGGGAGTATATCCTACGAGCAGTACTTC. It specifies CSAGLAGSISYEQYF.

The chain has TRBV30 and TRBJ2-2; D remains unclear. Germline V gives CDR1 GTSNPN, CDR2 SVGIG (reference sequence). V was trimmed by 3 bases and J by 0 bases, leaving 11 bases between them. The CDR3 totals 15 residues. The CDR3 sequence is CAWRLSKANTGELFF. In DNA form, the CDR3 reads TGTGCCTGGAGATTGTCGAAAGCGAACACCGGGGAGCTGTTTTTT.

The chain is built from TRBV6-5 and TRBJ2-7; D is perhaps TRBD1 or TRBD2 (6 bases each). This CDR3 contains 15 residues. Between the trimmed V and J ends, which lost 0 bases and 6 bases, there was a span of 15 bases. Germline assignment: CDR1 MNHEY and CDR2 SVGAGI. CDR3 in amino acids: CASSYSGAEGGEQYF. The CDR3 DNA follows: TGTGCCAGCAGTTACTCCGGGGCTGAGGGGGGCGAGCAGTACTTC.

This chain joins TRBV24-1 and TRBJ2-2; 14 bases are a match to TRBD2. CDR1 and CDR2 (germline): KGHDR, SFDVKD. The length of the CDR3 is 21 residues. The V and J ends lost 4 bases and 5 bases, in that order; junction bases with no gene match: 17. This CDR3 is CATSEAGTSGSSPLRTGELFF. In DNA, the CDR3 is TGTGCCACCAGTGAAGCCGGGACTAGCGGGAGCAGCCCTTTAAGGACCGGGGAGCTGTTTTTT.

CDR3 nucleotides: TGTGCCAGCAGTTTCCGGCAAACGGGAGCAGATACGCAGTATTTT. This translates into CASSFRQTGADTQYF. The chain links TRBV27 to TRBJ2-3; D perhaps matches TRBD2 (6 bases). V lost 3 bases to trimming and J lost 4 bases, with 14 bases between them. Germline V gene sequence: CDR1 MNHEY, CDR2 SMNVEV (reference sequence). The CDR3 is 15 amino acids.

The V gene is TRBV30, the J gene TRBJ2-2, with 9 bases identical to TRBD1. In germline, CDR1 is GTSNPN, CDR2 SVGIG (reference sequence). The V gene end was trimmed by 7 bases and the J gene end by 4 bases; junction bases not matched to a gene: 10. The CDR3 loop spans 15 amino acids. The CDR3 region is CAYHTGTGSTGELFF. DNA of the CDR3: TGTGCCTACCATACCGGGACAGGGAGCACCGGGGAGCTGTTTTTT. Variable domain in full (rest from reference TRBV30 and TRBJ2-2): SQTIHQWPATLVQPVGSPLSLECTVEGTSNPNLYWYRQAAGRGLQLLFYSVGIGQISSEVPQNLSASRPQDRQFILSSKKLLLSDSGFYLCAYHTGTGSTGELFFGEGSRLTVL.

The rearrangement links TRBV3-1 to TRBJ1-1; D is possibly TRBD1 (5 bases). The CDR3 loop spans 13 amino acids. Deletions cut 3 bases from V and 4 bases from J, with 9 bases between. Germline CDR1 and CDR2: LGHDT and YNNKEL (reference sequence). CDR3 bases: TGTGCCAGCAGCCAGAAAACAGGCACTGAAGCTTTCTTT. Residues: CASSQKTGTEAFF.

The chain's CDR3 is CASARAGANVLTF. CDR3 DNA sequence: TGTGCCAGCGCCAGGGCTGGGGCCAACGTCCTGACTTTC. This rearrangement joins TRBV2 to TRBJ2-6; D might be TRBD1 (5 bases). This CDR3 comprises 13 residues. V was trimmed by 8 bases and J by 2 bases, leaving 7 bases between them. In germline, CDR1 is SNHLY, CDR2 FYNNEI.

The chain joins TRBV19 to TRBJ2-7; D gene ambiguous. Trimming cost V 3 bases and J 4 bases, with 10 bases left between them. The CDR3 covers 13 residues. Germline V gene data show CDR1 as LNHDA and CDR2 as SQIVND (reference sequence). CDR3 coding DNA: TGTGCCAGTAGTATTGGATCACCTTACGAGCAGTACTTC. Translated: CASSIGSPYEQYF.

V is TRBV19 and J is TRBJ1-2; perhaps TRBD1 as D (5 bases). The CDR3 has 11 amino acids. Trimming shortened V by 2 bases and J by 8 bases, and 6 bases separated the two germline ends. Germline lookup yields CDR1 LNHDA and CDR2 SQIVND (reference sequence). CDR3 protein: CASSIRDGYTF. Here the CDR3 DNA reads TGTGCCAGTAGTATAAGGGACGGCTACACCTTC.

CDR3 DNA sequence: TGTGCCAGCAGTTCCGGGGGAGCGGAGCAGTACTTC. This sequence encodes CASSSGGAEQYF. The chain combines TRBV28 with TRBJ2-7; D is perhaps TRBD2 (6 bases). The CDR3 has 12 residues. Trimming shortened V by 4 bases and J by 7 bases, and 11 bases separated the two germline ends. CDR1 MDHEN and CDR2 SYDVKM come from the germline V gene.

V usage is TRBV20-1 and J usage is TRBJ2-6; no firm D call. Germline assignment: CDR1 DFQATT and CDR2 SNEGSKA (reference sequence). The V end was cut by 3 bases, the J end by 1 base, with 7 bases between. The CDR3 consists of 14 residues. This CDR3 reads CSASGRSGANVLTF. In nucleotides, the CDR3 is TGCAGTGCTAGCGGGCGGTCTGGGGCCAACGTCCTGACTTTC.

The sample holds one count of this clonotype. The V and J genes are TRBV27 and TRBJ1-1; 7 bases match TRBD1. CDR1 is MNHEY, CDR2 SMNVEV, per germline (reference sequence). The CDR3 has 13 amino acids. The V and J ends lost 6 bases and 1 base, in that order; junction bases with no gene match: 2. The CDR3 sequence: CASRQGRNTEAFF. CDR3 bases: TGTGCCAGCAGACAGGGGAGGAACACTGAAGCTTTCTTT.

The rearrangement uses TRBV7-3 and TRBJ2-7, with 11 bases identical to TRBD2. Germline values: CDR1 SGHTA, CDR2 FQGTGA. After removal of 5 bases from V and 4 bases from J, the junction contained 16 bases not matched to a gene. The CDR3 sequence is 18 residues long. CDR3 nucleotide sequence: TGTGCCAGCAGCCCCCGACCCCCGGGGCTAGCGGGAGGTTACGAGCAGTACTTC. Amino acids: CASSPRPPGLAGGYEQYF.

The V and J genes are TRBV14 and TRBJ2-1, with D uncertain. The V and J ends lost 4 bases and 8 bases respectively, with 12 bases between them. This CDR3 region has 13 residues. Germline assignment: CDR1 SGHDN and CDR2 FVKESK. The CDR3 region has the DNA TGTGCCAGCAGCCGAAGTAGGGTTGATGAGCAGTTCTTC. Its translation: CASSRSRVDEQFF.

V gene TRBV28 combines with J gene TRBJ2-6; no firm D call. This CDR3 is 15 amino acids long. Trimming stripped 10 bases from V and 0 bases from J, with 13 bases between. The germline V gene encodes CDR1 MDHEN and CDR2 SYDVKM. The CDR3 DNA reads TGTGCCACCACCACCTATACCTCTGGGGCCAACGTCCTGACTTTC. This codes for CATTTYTSGANVLTF.

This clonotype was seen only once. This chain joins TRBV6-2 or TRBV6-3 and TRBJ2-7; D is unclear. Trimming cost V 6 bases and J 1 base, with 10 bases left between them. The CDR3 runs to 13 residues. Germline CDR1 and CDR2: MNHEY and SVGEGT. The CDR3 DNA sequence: TGTGCCAGCAGCTACAAGGATTCCTACGAGCAGTACTTC. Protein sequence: CASSYKDSYEQYF.

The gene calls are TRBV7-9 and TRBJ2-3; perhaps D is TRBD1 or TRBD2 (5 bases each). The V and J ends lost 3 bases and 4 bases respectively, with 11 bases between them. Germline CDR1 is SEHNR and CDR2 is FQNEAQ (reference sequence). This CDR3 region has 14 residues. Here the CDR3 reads CASSFSRGSDTQYF. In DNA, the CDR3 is TGTGCCAGCAGCTTTTCTCGGGGCTCAGATACGCAGTATTTT.

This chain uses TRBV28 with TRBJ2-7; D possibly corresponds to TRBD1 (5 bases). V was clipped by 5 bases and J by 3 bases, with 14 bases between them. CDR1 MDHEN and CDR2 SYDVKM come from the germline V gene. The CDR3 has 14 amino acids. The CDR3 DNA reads TGTGCCAGCAGTCTGTTTGACAGTCTCTACGAGCAGTACTTC. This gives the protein CASSLFDSLYEQYF. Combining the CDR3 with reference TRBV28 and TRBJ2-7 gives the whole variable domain DVKVTQSSRYLVKRTGEKVFLECVQDMDHENMFWYRQDPGLGLRLIYFSYDVKMKEKGDIPEGYSVSREKKERFSLILESASTNQTSMYLCASSLFDSLYEQYFGPGTRLTVT.

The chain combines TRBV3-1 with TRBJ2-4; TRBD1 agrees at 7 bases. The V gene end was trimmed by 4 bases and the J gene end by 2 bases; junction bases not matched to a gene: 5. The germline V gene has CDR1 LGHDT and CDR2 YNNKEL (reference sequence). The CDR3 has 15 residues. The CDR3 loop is CASSLWDSTKNIQYF. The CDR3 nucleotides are TGTGCCAGCAGCCTTTGGGACAGTACCAAAAACATTCAGTACTTC.

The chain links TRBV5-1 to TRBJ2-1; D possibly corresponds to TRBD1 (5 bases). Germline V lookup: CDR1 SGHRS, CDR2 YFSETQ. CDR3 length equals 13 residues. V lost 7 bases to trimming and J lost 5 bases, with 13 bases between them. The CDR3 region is CASSAGQNNEQFF. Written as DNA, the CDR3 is TGCGCCAGCTCGGCAGGGCAGAACAATGAGCAGTTCTTC.

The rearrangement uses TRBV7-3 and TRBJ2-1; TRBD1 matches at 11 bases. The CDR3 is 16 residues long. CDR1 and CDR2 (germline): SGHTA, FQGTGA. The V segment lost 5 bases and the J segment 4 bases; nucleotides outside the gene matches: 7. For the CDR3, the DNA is TGTGCCAGCAGCGTCGGACAGGGGGCCTTATACAATGAGCAGTTCTTC. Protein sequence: CASSVGQGALYNEQFF.

The CDR3 sequence: CASSLALYGYTF. The DNA of the CDR3 is TGTGCCAGCAGCTTGGCCCTCTATGGCTACACCTTC. V gene TRBV5-5 combines with J gene TRBJ1-2; D is uncertain. Trimming removed 0 bases from V and 4 bases from J, with 4 bases in between. This CDR3 is built from 12 residues. CDR1 and CDR2 from the germline V gene are SGHKS and YYEKEE (reference sequence). Variable domain in full (rest from reference TRBV5-5 and TRBJ1-2): DAGVTQSPTHLIKTRGQQVTLRCSPISGHKSVSWYQQVLGQGPQFIFQYYEKEERGRGNFPDRFSARQFPNYSSELNVNALLLGDSALYLCASSLALYGYTFGSGTRLTVV.

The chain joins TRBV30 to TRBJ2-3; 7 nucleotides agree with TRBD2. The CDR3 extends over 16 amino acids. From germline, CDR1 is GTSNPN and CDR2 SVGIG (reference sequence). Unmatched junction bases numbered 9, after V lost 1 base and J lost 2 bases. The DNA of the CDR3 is TGTGCCTGGAGTGGACCTAGCGGACTCAACACAGATACGCAGTATTTT. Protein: CAWSGPSGLNTDTQYF.

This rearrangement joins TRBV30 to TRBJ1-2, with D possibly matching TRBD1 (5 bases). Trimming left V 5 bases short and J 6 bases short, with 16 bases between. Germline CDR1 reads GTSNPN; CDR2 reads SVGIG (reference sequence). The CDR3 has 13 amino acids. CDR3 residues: CAWAEGPSNGYTF. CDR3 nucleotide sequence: TGTGCCTGGGCGGAGGGGCCGTCTAATGGCTACACCTTC.

The CDR3 DNA follows: TGCAGTGCTAGTTCGGGACAGCAAGAGACCCAGTACTTC. Protein: CSASSGQQETQYF. This chain uses TRBV20-1 with TRBJ2-5; 7 bases match TRBD1. Losses at the gene ends were 3 bases for V and 2 bases for J; bases not matched to a gene: 3. Germline V gene data show CDR1 as DFQATT and CDR2 as SNEGSKA (reference sequence). CDR3 size: 13 residues.

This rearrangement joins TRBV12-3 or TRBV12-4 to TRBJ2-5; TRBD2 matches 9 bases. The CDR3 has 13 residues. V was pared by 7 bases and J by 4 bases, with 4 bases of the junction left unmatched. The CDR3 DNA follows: TGTGCCAGCACCTTAGCGGGAGCAGAGACCCAGTACTTC. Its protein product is CASTLAGAETQYF.

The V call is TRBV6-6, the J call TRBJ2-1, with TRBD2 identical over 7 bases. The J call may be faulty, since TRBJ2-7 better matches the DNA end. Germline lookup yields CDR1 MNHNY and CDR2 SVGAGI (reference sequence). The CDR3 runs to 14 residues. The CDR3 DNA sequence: TGTGCCAGTAGGCCGGGACTACCAGCCTACGAGCAGTACTTC. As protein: CASRPGLPAYEQYF.

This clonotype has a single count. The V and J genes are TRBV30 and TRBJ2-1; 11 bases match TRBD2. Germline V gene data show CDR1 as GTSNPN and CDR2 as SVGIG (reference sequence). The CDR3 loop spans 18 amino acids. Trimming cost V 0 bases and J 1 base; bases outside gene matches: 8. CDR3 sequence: CAWSVLFSGRGSYNEQFF. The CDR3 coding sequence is TGTGCCTGGAGTGTACTATTTAGCGGGAGGGGGTCCTACAATGAGCAGTTCTTC.